Below are 24 T cell receptor beta chains sequenced from a single sample in a study of Siglec-9 on CD8 T cells in melanoma. The assay was immunoSEQ multiplex PCR, and TCRdb's table has in-frame clones only and misses some. This sample has more than 30,000 clones, with approximately 84% found just once. What was sequenced was Siglec-9- CD8+ T cells sorted from blood. The receptors come from a human donor in good health.

The gene calls are TRBV6-1 and TRBJ1-5, with 7 bases identical to TRBD1. CDR1 and CDR2 (germline): MNHNS, SASEGT. J was trimmed by 7 bases and V by 7 bases; bases with no gene match: 10. The CDR3 spans 14 residues. This CDR3 is CASMPGTVGQPQHF. In DNA form, the CDR3 reads TGTGCCAGCATGCCCGGGACAGTAGGCCAGCCCCAGCATTTT.

This chain links TRBV5-6 with TRBJ2-7; perhaps TRBD1 as D (6 bases). Germline CDR1 is SGHDT and CDR2 is YYEEEE. This CDR3 spans 13 amino acids. With 4 bases removed from V and 0 bases from J, the gap between germline ends came to 8 bases. DNA of the CDR3: TGTGCCAGCAGCAGGGACATCTCCTACGAGCAGTACTTC. This gives the protein CASSRDISYEQYF. The complete variable domain, with remaining parts taken from reference TRBV5-6 and TRBJ2-7, reads DAGVTQSPTHLIKTRGQQVTLRCSPKSGHDTVSWYQQALGQGPQFIFQYYEEEERQRGNFPDRFSGHQFPNYSSELNVNALLLGDSALYLCASSRDISYEQYFGPGTRLTVT.

This chain joins TRBV11-1 and TRBJ1-1; D unclear. The V gene's germline CDR1 is SGHAT and CDR2 FQDESV (reference sequence). This CDR3 region has 14 residues. V lost 3 bases, J lost 3 bases, and 11 bases lay in between. CDR3 in amino acids: CASSLREKDTEAFF. CDR3 DNA sequence: TGTGCCAGCAGCTTGAGGGAAAAGGACACTGAAGCTTTCTTT.

The rearrangement links TRBV19 to TRBJ2-2; TRBD1 agrees at 9 bases. This CDR3 has 13 amino acids. Germline-derived CDR1 and CDR2 are LNHDA and SQIVND (reference sequence). CDR3 DNA: TGTGCTACCGGGACAGGGACCCCCGGGGAGCTGTTTTTT. Its protein is CATGTGTPGELFF.

The chain has TRBV9 and TRBJ2-1, with D perhaps TRBD2 (5 bases). The germline V gene encodes CDR1 SGDLS and CDR2 YYNGEE. The CDR3 loop spans 14 amino acids. V shed 0 bases and J shed 8 bases, with 12 bases lying between them. CDR3 in amino acids: CASSVVTSWDEQFF. The CDR3 DNA reads as TGTGCCAGCAGCGTAGTTACTAGTTGGGATGAGCAGTTCTTC.

This chain joins TRBV28 and TRBJ2-1; D is perhaps TRBD2 (7 bases). This CDR3 contains 19 residues. The V and J ends lost 2 bases and 0 bases respectively, with 20 bases between them. Germline lookup yields CDR1 MDHEN and CDR2 SYDVKM. As DNA, the CDR3 is TGTGCCAGCAGTTTAAACGGGGGGCTAGCGGCGAGCTCCTACAATGAGCAGTTCTTC. This translates into CASSLNGGLAASSYNEQFF.

The chain carries TRBV10-2 and TRBJ1-1; the D is unclear. The germline gives CDR1 WSHSY, CDR2 SAAADI. The CDR3 length is 15 residues. The ends were cut back, 0 bases at V and 5 bases at J, with 13 bases in the middle. CDR3 loop: CASSESRTLGTEAFF. DNA for the CDR3: TGCGCCAGCAGTGAGTCTCGGACCCTCGGAACTGAAGCTTTCTTT.

The count of this clone is one. The chain couples TRBV7-5 to TRBJ2-2; TRBD2 is the table's D call, not checked against the DNA. TRBV7-5 is given as a pseudogene. The CDR3 has 14 amino acids. Written as DNA, the CDR3 is TGTGCCAGAATTAAGCGGGTTCACACCGGGGAGCTGTTTTTT. Its protein product is CARIKRVHTGELFF.

The chain links TRBV2 to TRBJ2-1, with TRBD2 matching 7 bases. J lost 4 bases, V lost 1 base, and 4 bases had no gene match. This CDR3 contains 15 residues. Germline CDR1 is SNHLY and CDR2 is FYNNEI. The CDR3 protein is CASSEGGLPYNEQFF. The CDR3 DNA sequence: TGTGCCAGCAGTGAAGGGGGACTACCATACAATGAGCAGTTCTTC.

V usage is TRBV2 and J usage is TRBJ2-7; D is possibly TRBD2 (5 bases). CDR1 is SNHLY, CDR2 FYNNEI, per germline. V was trimmed by 4 bases and J by 0 bases, leaving 16 bases between them. The CDR3 is 16 amino acids. CDR3 sequence reads: CASSATPLAGSYEQYF. Here the CDR3 DNA reads TGTGCCAGCAGTGCCACCCCGCTGGCGGGCTCCTACGAGCAGTACTTC.

The chain uses TRBV9 and TRBJ2-2; D is unclear. Germline V CDR1 and CDR2: SGDLS, YYNGEE. V was cut by 0 bases and J by 5 bases, with 11 bases left in between. CDR3 length: 15 residues. CDR3 in amino acids: CASSVGGSNTGELFF. In DNA, the CDR3 is TGTGCCAGCAGCGTAGGGGGTTCTAATACCGGGGAGCTGTTTTTT. Full variable domain (outside the CDR3, taken from reference TRBV9 and TRBJ2-2): DSGVTQTPKHLITATGQRVTLRCSPRSGDLSVYWYQQSLDQGLQFLIQYYNGEERAKGNILERFSAQQFPDLHSELNLSSLELGDSALYFCASSVGGSNTGELFFGEGSRLTVL.

This clone was found a few times. The chain links TRBV6-5 to TRBJ2-5; the D gene is possibly TRBD2 (5 bases). CDR3 length: 15 residues. CDR1 and CDR2 from the germline V gene are MNHEY and SVGAGI. Deletions cut 7 bases from V and 3 bases from J, with 18 bases between. The CDR3 reads CASMDLDFQKETQYF. DNA for the CDR3: TGTGCCAGCATGGATTTGGACTTCCAAAAAGAGACCCAGTACTTC.

The chain employs TRBV10-3 and TRBJ2-7, with TRBD2 as a possible D gene (6 bases). Between the trimmed V and J ends, which lost 0 bases and 1 base, there was a span of 7 bases. Germline V lookup: CDR1 ENHRY, CDR2 SYGVKD. The CDR3 contains 14 residues. In DNA, the CDR3 is TGTGCCATCAGTGAGTCGGGGGGATCCTACGAGCAGTACTTC. It is translated as CAISESGGSYEQYF.

This rearrangement joins TRBV5-6 to TRBJ1-2; D gene unclear. Germline V gives CDR1 SGHDT, CDR2 YYEEEE. This CDR3 contains 14 residues. V was cut by 0 bases and J by 4 bases, with 10 bases left in between. Written as DNA, the CDR3 is TGTGCCAGCAGCTTGGTGGCCGAAAGCTATGGCTACACCTTC. It translates to CASSLVAESYGYTF.

Regarding this clone: A junction boundary mismatches the germline segment, possibly from a read error. The rearrangement uses TRBV27 and TRBJ2-7; TRBD2 agrees at 10 bases. The V gene's germline CDR1 is MNHEY and CDR2 SMNVEV (reference sequence). The CDR3 sequence is 15 residues long. CDR3 loop: CASSLESGGAYGQYF. The CDR3 DNA sequence: TGTGCCAGCAGCCTCGAGAGCGGGGGGGCCTACGGGCAGTACTTC.

The genes are TRBV5-6 and TRBJ1-2; D is unclear. This CDR3 is 12 amino acids long. In germline, CDR1 is SGHDT, CDR2 YYEEEE. The V gene lost 4 bases and the J gene lost 5 bases, with 9 bases spanning the gap. The CDR3 spells CASSPGRYGYTF. CDR3 sequence (DNA): TGTGCCAGCAGCCCCGGACGGTATGGCTACACCTTC.

The chain links TRBV10-2 to TRBJ2-1, with 10 positions matching TRBD2. Germline values: CDR1 WSHSY, CDR2 SAAADI. CDR3 length: 17 amino acids. Unmatched junction bases numbered 16, after V lost 7 bases and J lost 7 bases. CDR3 in amino acids: CASTSMRASGSDNEQFF. The CDR3 DNA reads as TGCGCCAGCACCTCAATGAGGGCTAGCGGGAGTGATAATGAGCAGTTCTTC.

V and J are TRBV4-1 and TRBJ2-1, with 7 bases lining up with TRBD2. The V gene's germline CDR1 is MGHRA and CDR2 YSYEKL. The V and J ends lost 4 bases and 4 bases, in that order; junction bases with no gene match: 10. The CDR3 runs to 16 residues. CDR3 bases: TGCGCCAGCAGCCCTACCCCCCTAGCGGAGTACAATGAGCAGTTCTTC. This translates into CASSPTPLAEYNEQFF.

V gene TRBV4-1 combines with J gene TRBJ1-5; D is perhaps TRBD1 (5 bases). Between the trimmed V and J ends, which lost 0 bases and 4 bases, there was a span of 10 bases. Per germline, CDR1 MGHRA and CDR2 YSYEKL. This CDR3 has 15 amino acids. In nucleotides, the CDR3 is TGCGCCAGCAGCCAAGACCGGGACCTTAATCAGCCCCAGCATTTT. It encodes CASSQDRDLNQPQHF.

A few counts support this clone. V and J are TRBV7-8 and TRBJ1-3, with TRBD1 matching over 9 bases. The CDR3 totals 15 residues. V was clipped by 5 bases and J by 3 bases; unmatched bases: 5. Germline loops: CDR1 SGHVS, CDR2 FQNEAQ. CDR3 DNA: TGTGCCAGCAGCCAGGACAGGGGAGATGGAAACACCATATATTTT. It translates to CASSQDRGDGNTIYF.

The gene calls are TRBV4-1 and TRBJ2-3; no firm D call. The V end was cut by 1 base, the J end by 1 base, with 6 bases between. The germline V gene encodes CDR1 MGHRA and CDR2 YSYEKL. This CDR3 spans 14 amino acids. CDR3 loop: CASSQGTGTDTQYF. The CDR3 DNA reads TGCGCCAGCAGCCAAGGGACCGGCACAGATACGCAGTATTTT.

The CDR3 sequence is CASSLSGQGQTQYF. CDR3 DNA: TGTGCCAGCAGCTTATCGGGACAGGGGCAGACCCAGTACTTC. The gene calls are TRBV7-9 and TRBJ2-5; TRBD1 matches at 10 bases. The V segment lost 2 bases and the J segment 6 bases; nucleotides outside the gene matches: 3. The CDR3 is made up of 14 amino acids. Germline assignment: CDR1 SEHNR and CDR2 FQNEAQ (reference sequence).

This rearrangement joins TRBV6-5 to TRBJ2-2; the D is unclear. V lost 0 bases and J 5 bases, leaving 4 bases between the germline ends. Looked up from germline, CDR1 is MNHEY and CDR2 is SVGAGI. This CDR3 has 13 residues. In nucleotides, the CDR3 is TGTGCCAGCAGTTACTCGATTACCGGGGAGCTGTTTTTT. Protein: CASSYSITGELFF.

This chain links TRBV19 with TRBJ2-1; 7 nucleotides agree with TRBD1. The CDR3 sequence is 13 residues long. Germline lookup yields CDR1 LNHDA and CDR2 SQIVND (reference sequence). J gave up 6 bases and V 3 bases, and 2 bases lay outside the gene matches. CDR3 sequence reads: CASSMDRSNEQFF. CDR3 nucleotide sequence: TGTGCCAGTAGTATGGACAGGAGCAATGAGCAGTTCTTC.